This T cell receptor (beta chain) derives from a study of cytomegalovirus exposure and HLA in healthy donors. Study-wide context: A previous analysis identified 95 million to 140 million unique TCR beta sequences derived from around 200 million T cells.

Germline V gene lookup returns CDR1 SGHRS and CDR2 YFSETQ. J was trimmed by 3 bases and V by 6 bases; bases with no gene match: 2. CDR3 length equals 14 residues. Note on this clone: Its antigen remains unknown.

Study results and limitations: Among TCR sequences, most were rare, though some public TCRs appeared in many donors. V- and J-gene trimming of TCR beta was linked (in a later analysis) to a missense DCLRE1C variant. Most of the TCR beta V segments (in an earlier analysis) were productive either about 87% or about 30% of the time.

Both 60 Vbeta primers and 13 Jbeta primers went into the PCR. This table comes from immunoSEQ multiplex PCR, and its TCRdb copy is limited to in-frame clones, with some not included. The sample has 90,000 or so clones, 69% seen once. The TCR comes from a man in his fifties in good health and CMV-seronegative. This chain connects TRBV5-1 to TRBJ2-3; the match to TRBD2 covers 12 bases. Input material: PBMCs. DNA for the CDR3: TGCGCCAGCAACGGACTAGCGGGGACAGATACGCAGTATTTT. Its protein is CASNGLAGTDTQYF.